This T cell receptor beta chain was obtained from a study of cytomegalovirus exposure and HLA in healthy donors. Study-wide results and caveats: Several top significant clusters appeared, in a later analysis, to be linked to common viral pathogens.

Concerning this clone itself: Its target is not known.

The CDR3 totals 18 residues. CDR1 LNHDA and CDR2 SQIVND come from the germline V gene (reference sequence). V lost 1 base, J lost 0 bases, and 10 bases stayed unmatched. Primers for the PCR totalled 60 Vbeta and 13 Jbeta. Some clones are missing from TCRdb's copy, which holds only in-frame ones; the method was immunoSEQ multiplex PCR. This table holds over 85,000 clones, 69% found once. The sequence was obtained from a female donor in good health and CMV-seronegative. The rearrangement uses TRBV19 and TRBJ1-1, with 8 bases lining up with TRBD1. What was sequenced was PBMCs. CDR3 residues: CASSIGIGDRPLNTEAFF. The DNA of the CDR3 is TGTGCCAGTAGTATAGGAATTGGGGACAGGCCCTTGAACACTGAAGCTTTCTTT.